The rows below give T cell receptor beta chains drawn from one sample of a study of blood T cell repertoires in COVID-19. Assay: immunoSEQ multiplex PCR; the TCRdb copy retains only in-frame clones and omits some. Here the sample spans hundreds of thousands of clones, around 90% being singletons. Sequenced sample: peripheral blood. These receptors came from a woman aged 18-29 years with acute or convalescent COVID-19. Both conserved end residues are part of each CDR3. Fields, in order: CDR3 protein, CDR3 DNA, J gene, D gene, V gene, clone size. The D gene is left open where the match is weak. Rows may omit the clone size; those that give it use once, few, many or a size class.

CDR3: CASSIRGDRVNDQPQHF; DNA: TGTGCCAGTAGTATTCGGGGAGACAGGGTGAACGATCAGCCCCAGCATTTT; J: TRBJ1-5; D: TRBD1; V: TRBV19; size: .
CDR3: CASSSKTASSYNSPLHF; DNA: TGTGCCAGCAGCTCTAAGACCGCTAGCTCCTATAATTCACCCCTCCACTTT; J: TRBJ1-6; D: .; V: TRBV7-9; size: .
CDR3: CASSESRTYGQCPF; DNA: TGTGCCAGCAGTGAATCGAGGACGTACGGACAGTGTCCGTTC; J: TRBJ1-2; D: .; V: TRBV6-1; size: once
CDR3: CASSKDRGRNTIYF; DNA: TGTGCCAGCAGCAAAGACAGGGGCCGTAACACCATATATTTT; J: TRBJ1-3; D: TRBD1; V: TRBV4-2; size: few
CDR3: CATSRGARGNHKETQYF; DNA: TGTGCCACCAGCAGAGGCGCTCGGGGGAACCACAAAGAGACCCAGTACTTC; J: TRBJ2-5; D: .; V: TRBV15; size: .
CDR3: CASSIQSGQGNYGYTF; DNA: TGCGCCAGCAGTATCCAATCGGGACAGGGGAACTATGGCTACACCTTC; J: TRBJ1-2; D: TRBD1; V: TRBV5-1; size: few
CDR3: CASSRRHGDEQYF; DNA: TGTGCCAGCAGCCGAAGACACGGGGACGAGCAGTACTTC; J: TRBJ2-7; D: .; V: TRBV11-3; size: .
CDR3: CASPGQGLETQYF; DNA: TGTGCCAGCCCCGGACAGGGCTTAGAGACCCAGTACTTC; J: TRBJ2-5; D: TRBD1; V: TRBV6-5; size: .
CDR3: CASSQGSFQGGDNSPLHF; DNA: TGCGCCAGCAGCCAAGGGTCGTTCCAGGGAGGCGATAATTCACCCCTCCACTTT; J: TRBJ1-6; D: .; V: TRBV4-1; size: .
CDR3: CASSPTTGTRNTIYF; DNA: TGTGCCAGCTCACCAACGACTGGGACTCGAAACACCATATATTTT; J: TRBJ1-3; D: .; V: TRBV18; size: .
CDR3: CASSQDRIQGNQPQHF; DNA: TGCGCCAGCAGCCAAGATAGGATCCAGGGGAATCAGCCCCAGCATTTT; J: TRBJ1-5; D: .; V: TRBV4-1; size: few
CDR3: CASSVQGAAWGYGYTF; DNA: TGTGCCAGTAGTGTGCAGGGGGCAGCTTGGGGCTATGGCTACACCTTC; J: TRBJ1-2; D: TRBD1; V: TRBV19; size: .
CDR3: CASSPPGQGRRGFF; DNA: TGTGCCAGCAGTCCACCTGGACAGGGCCGAAGAGGTTTCTTT; J: TRBJ1-1; D: TRBD1; V: TRBV28; size: .
CDR3: CSGDRNSYGYTF; DNA: TGCAGCGGCGACAGGAACTCCTATGGCTACACCTTC; J: TRBJ1-2; D: .; V: TRBV29-1; size: .
CDR3: CASSSLGDRSSYNSPLHF; DNA: TGTGCCAGCAGCTCCCTGGGGGACAGGAGCTCCTATAATTCACCCCTCCACTTT; J: TRBJ1-6; D: TRBD1; V: TRBV5-6; size: .
CDR3: CASSLTQYYTIYF; DNA: TGTGCCAGCAGCCTGACACAATATTACACCATATATTTT; J: TRBJ1-3; D: .; V: TRBV11-2; size: .
CDR3: CASSGSSGGSYNEQFF; DNA: TGTGCCAGCAGTGGTTCTAGCGGGGGGTCCTACAATGAGCAGTTCTTC; J: TRBJ2-1; D: TRBD2; V: TRBV6-1; size: .
CDR3: CASSPGGRPLSTGELFF; DNA: TGCGCCAGCAGCCCCGGAGGCAGGCCCCTGAGTACCGGGGAGCTGTTTTTT; J: TRBJ2-2; D: .; V: TRBV5-1; size: .
CDR3: CASSLQDSSNQPQHF; DNA: TGTGCCAGCAGCTTACAGGACAGCAGCAATCAGCCCCAGCATTTT; J: TRBJ1-5; D: .; V: TRBV7-2; size: .
CDR3: CASSSFIRTGDATNEKLFF; DNA: TGTGCCAGCTCCTCGTTCATAAGGACAGGAGATGCAACTAATGAAAAACTGTTTTTT; J: TRBJ1-4; D: TRBD1; V: TRBV18; size: .